This passage covers 17 T cell receptor beta chains from one sample sequenced in a study of blood T cell repertoires in COVID-19. Some clones are missing from TCRdb's copy, which holds only in-frame ones; the method was immunoSEQ multiplex PCR. The table shows under 400,000 clones, with nearly 90% occurring only once. What was sequenced was peripheral blood. These receptors were obtained from a man aged 18 to 29 with active or convalescent COVID-19.

The chain recombines TRBV19 with TRBJ2-1, with D possibly being TRBD2 (5 bases). Germline values: CDR1 LNHDA, CDR2 SQIVND (reference sequence). The CDR3 sequence is 14 residues long. Trimming removed 3 bases from V and 6 bases from J, with 12 bases in between. The CDR3 nucleotides read TGTGCCAGTAGTATGGAGGTTCGTGTCAATGAGCAGTTCTTC. It codes for CASSMEVRVNEQFF.

The genes are TRBV12-3 or TRBV12-4 and TRBJ1-2; TRBD1 agrees at 7 bases. The CDR3 loop spans 13 amino acids. The junction had 4 bases not matched to a gene; V was cut back by 1 base and J by 8 bases. Here the CDR3 reads CASSLGQGGGYTF. CDR3 nucleotide sequence: TGTGCCAGCAGTTTAGGACAGGGAGGAGGCTACACCTTC.

This clone was observed once. This chain connects TRBV7-8 to TRBJ2-7, with D tentatively TRBD1 (5 bases). Trimming removed 0 bases from V and 6 bases from J, with 9 bases in between. Germline V gene data show CDR1 as SGHVS and CDR2 as FQNEAQ. The CDR3 sequence is 13 residues long. CDR3 loop: CASSLATGAEQYF. The CDR3 DNA follows: TGTGCCAGCAGCTTAGCTACAGGCGCCGAGCAGTACTTC.

The V and J genes are TRBV19 and TRBJ2-3, with a weak D call TRBD2 (6 bases). Germline V gene data show CDR1 as LNHDA and CDR2 as SQIVND (reference sequence). Trimming took off 4 bases at V and 1 base at J, with 12 bases between the two ends. The CDR3 runs 15 residues. DNA for the CDR3: TGTGCCAGTAGTACTCTAGCGTACGGCACAGATACGCAGTATTTT. Protein product: CASSTLAYGTDTQYF.

The chain recombines TRBV6-5 with TRBJ2-2, with D perhaps matching TRBD1 (5 bases). V lost 1 base and J 0 bases, leaving 6 bases between the germline ends. The CDR3 sequence is 15 residues long. Per germline, CDR1 MNHEY and CDR2 SVGAGI. CDR3 loop: CASSYFRANTGELFF. The CDR3 bases are TGTGCCAGCAGTTACTTCAGGGCGAACACCGGGGAGCTGTTTTTT.

This chain joins TRBV5-6 and TRBJ2-1, with 14 bases identical to TRBD2. Trimming removed 4 bases from V and 7 bases from J; junction bases left unmatched: 7. The CDR3 extends over 16 amino acids. Per germline, CDR1 SGHDT and CDR2 YYEEEE. CDR3 coding DNA: TGTGCCAGCAGCACGGGACTAGCGGGGGTGTCGAATGAGCAGTTCTTC. It yields the protein CASSTGLAGVSNEQFF.

The chain joins TRBV28 to TRBJ1-2, with TRBD1 matching over 10 bases. Germline V gives CDR1 MDHEN, CDR2 SYDVKM. The CDR3 sequence is 13 residues long. With 7 bases clipped from V and 3 bases from J, the junction kept 2 bases outside the gene matches. Here the CDR3 reads CASTTGGYYGYTF. The CDR3 DNA is TGTGCCAGCACGACAGGGGGCTACTATGGCTACACCTTC.

Concerning this clone itself: The junction departs from germline at one end; a sequencing error may be responsible. The V and J genes are TRBV19 and TRBJ2-6; D is perhaps TRBD1 (5 bases). The CDR3 sequence is 14 residues long. The V gene's germline CDR1 is LNHDA and CDR2 SQIVND (reference sequence). In DNA, the CDR3 is TGTGCCAGTAGCGACAGCCTTGGGGCCAACGTGCTGACTTTC. It yields the protein CASSDSLGANVLTF.

The V call is TRBV25-1, the J call TRBJ1-1, with D tentatively TRBD1 (5 bases). This CDR3 contains 14 residues. Trimming took off 1 base at V and 11 bases at J, with 17 bases between the two ends. Germline values: CDR1 MGHDK, CDR2 SYGVNS. The CDR3 reads CASSESGGTLAAFF. The CDR3 DNA is TGTGCCAGCAGTGAATCAGGAGGGACCCTTGCTGCTTTCTTT.

The J gene is TRBJ2-3, the V gene TRBV7-8; TRBD2 might be the D (7 bases). This CDR3 comprises 15 residues. CDR1 is SGHVS and CDR2 is FQNEAQ in the germline V gene. Trimming removed 5 bases at V and 0 bases at J, with 12 bases between. CDR3 region: CASSQGRVSTDTQYF. The CDR3 DNA follows: TGTGCCAGCAGCCAGGGGAGGGTCAGCACAGATACGCAGTATTTT.

The chain has TRBV6-5 and TRBJ2-2, with D possibly TRBD2 on 6 matching bases. The CDR3 extends over 13 amino acids. V was pared by 6 bases and J by 6 bases, with 11 bases between. Germline V lookup: CDR1 MNHEY, CDR2 SVGAGI. The CDR3 here is CASRSRGAGELFF. The CDR3 DNA reads TGTGCCAGCAGATCCCGCGGGGCCGGGGAGCTGTTTTTT.

For the CDR3, the DNA is TGTGCCAGCAGTCCCAAAGAGACCCAGTACTTC. Its translation is CASSPKETQYF. This chain uses TRBV6-6 with TRBJ2-5; D gene uncertain. Germline lookup yields CDR1 MNHNY and CDR2 SVGAGI (reference sequence). Trimming cost V 5 bases and J 3 bases, with 4 bases left between them. CDR3 length: 11 residues.

The V and J genes are TRBV18 and TRBJ1-2; TRBD1 might be the D (5 bases). V was trimmed by 0 bases and J by 6 bases, leaving 14 bases between them. CDR1 and CDR2 (germline): KGHSH, LQKENI. This CDR3 comprises 15 residues. CDR3 DNA: TGTGCCAGCTCACCACCGGGGGGGGTCGCACATGGCTACACCTTC. It specifies CASSPPGGVAHGYTF.

This chain connects TRBV11-1 to TRBJ1-1; D call uncertain. V lost 5 bases, J lost 8 bases, and 15 bases lay in between. Germline-derived CDR1 and CDR2 are SGHAT and FQDESV (reference sequence). The CDR3 is 13 amino acids. CDR3 nucleotide sequence: TGTGCCAGCAGCCCCCTGGGCCAGCCCGAAGCTTTCTTT. Translated, it gives CASSPLGQPEAFF.

Remarks on this clone: The sample contains more than one DNA sequence encoding this CDR3. J is TRBJ1-1 and V is TRBV6-5; D is possibly TRBD1 (6 bases). The ends were cut back, 2 bases at V and 3 bases at J, with 7 bases in the middle. The CDR3 has 13 amino acids. Germline CDR1 reads MNHEY; CDR2 reads SVGAGI. The CDR3 reads CASSYEGDTEAFF. CDR3 in DNA: TGTGCCAGCAGTTACGAGGGGGACACTGAAGCTTTCTTT.

This clone was detected only once. The chain joins TRBV28 to TRBJ2-1, with TRBD1 matching over 11 bases. The ends lost 7 bases at V and 8 bases at J; junction bases unmatched: 7. CDR1 and CDR2 (germline): MDHEN, SYDVKM. This CDR3 comprises 14 residues. The DNA of the CDR3 is TGTGCCAGCACCGGGACAGGGGGAAGAGATGAGCAGTTCTTC. Amino acid sequence: CASTGTGGRDEQFF.

This clone was seen just once. The chain has TRBV12-3 or TRBV12-4 and TRBJ2-5, with a tentative D call TRBD1 (6 bases). This CDR3 comprises 13 residues. V dropped 10 bases and J dropped 1 base, with 13 bases sitting between them. For the CDR3, the DNA is TGTGCCACGAGCCCGGACAGCCAAGAGACCCAGTACTTC. It translates to CATSPDSQETQYF.